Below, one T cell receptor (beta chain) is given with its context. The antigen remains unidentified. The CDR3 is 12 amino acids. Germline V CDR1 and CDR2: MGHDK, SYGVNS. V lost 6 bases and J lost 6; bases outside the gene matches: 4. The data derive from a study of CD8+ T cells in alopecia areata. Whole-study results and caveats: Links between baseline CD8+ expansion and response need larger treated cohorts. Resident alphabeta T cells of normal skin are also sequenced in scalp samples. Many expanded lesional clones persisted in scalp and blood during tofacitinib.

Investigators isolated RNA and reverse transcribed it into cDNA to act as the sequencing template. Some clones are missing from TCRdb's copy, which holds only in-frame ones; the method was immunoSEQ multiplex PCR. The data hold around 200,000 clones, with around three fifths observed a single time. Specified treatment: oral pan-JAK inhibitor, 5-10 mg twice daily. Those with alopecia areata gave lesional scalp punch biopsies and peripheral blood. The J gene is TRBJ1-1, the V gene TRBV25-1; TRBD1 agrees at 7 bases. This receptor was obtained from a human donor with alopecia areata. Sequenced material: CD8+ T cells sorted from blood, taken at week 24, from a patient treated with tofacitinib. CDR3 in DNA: TGTGCCAGCAGGACAGGGTTGGCTGAAGCTTTCTTT. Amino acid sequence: CASRTGLAEAFF.